The rows below give T cell receptor beta chains drawn from one sample of a study of shared clonotypes between healthy human individuals. TCRdb's table, derived via immunoSEQ multiplex PCR, lists solely in-frame clones and lacks some. Here the sample spans roughly 2.1 million clones, about 93% being singletons. Sequencing was done on a sample of naive CD8+ T cells from PBMCs. These receptors all come from a man aged 18 to 29 in good health. Some clones in this sample may be carry-over from other donors' samples. The conserved cysteine and the conserved F or W are not part of the CDR3 here. Each record gives: V gene, J gene, CDR3 protein.

TRBV13	TRBJ1-1	ASSINPGQPNTEAF
TRBV5-6	TRBJ1-1	ASSSVRGNTEAF
TRBV20-1	TRBJ2-7	SASPGYEQY
TRBV11-2	TRBJ2-1	ASSLAGMAEQF
TRBV10-3	TRBJ2-5	AIRIAGGKTQY
TRBV28	TRBJ1-4	ASSSGTGFRKLF
TRBV2	TRBJ2-1	ASHPGGGPAYNEQF
TRBV2	TRBJ2-1	ASSGPQEVEQF
TRBV5-6	TRBJ2-6	ASSYGTPRKANVLT
TRBV4-3	TRBJ2-1	ASSQEGALMYEQF
TRBV4-1	TRBJ1-3	ASSQESLTPRGSGNTIY
TRBV29-1	TRBJ2-1	SVEAPIGRAYNEQF
TRBV6-6	TRBJ2-5	ASSHDPGGETQY
TRBV9	TRBJ2-6	ASSGTSGSSGANVLT
TRBV28	TRBJ2-5	ASSLPGTGDQETQY
TRBV2	TRBJ2-1	ASSEAGLSIEQF
TRBV13	TRBJ2-1	ASSPLAGGGHNEQF
TRBV27	TRBJ2-1	ASSLADEGVEQF
TRBV9	TRBJ1-4	ASSVEGDRGGELF
TRBV7-2	TRBJ2-1	ASSSPRDRVIVTYNEQF
TRBV4-3	TRBJ2-1	ASSQIETGGWEQF
TRBV9	TRBJ2-3	ASSVGGRAVDTQY
TRBV7-6	TRBJ2-1	ASSPARRDHNYNEQF
TRBV9	TRBJ2-3	ASSVGDTDTQY
TRBV13	TRBJ2-7	ASSFYRGAYEQY
TRBV9	TRBJ1-2	ASSVGVSTSYGYT
TRBV28	TRBJ1-2	ASSSITPTNYGYT
TRBV4-2	TRBJ2-2	ASSQEMAGENGELF
TRBV28	TRBJ2-3	ASSFIDTQY
TRBV5-1	TRBJ1-1	ASSFGPSTEAF
TRBV9	TRBJ1-1	ASSVVPHTEAF
TRBV27	TRBJ2-7	ASSLHQDRGREYEQY